The 4 T cell receptor beta chains in this list originate from one sample, sequenced in a study of cytomegalovirus exposure and HLA in healthy donors. Researchers ran the PCR with 60 Vbeta and 13 Jbeta primers. Generated by immunoSEQ multiplex PCR, the TCRdb table keeps only in-frame clones and is missing some. The table has about 120,000 clones, roughly 70% seen once. Sequenced: PBMCs. These receptors all come from a woman aged 25 to 39 in good health and CMV-seronegative.

The chain has TRBV4-1 and TRBJ1-2; D call uncertain. In germline, CDR1 is MGHRA, CDR2 YSYEKL. The CDR3 has 14 amino acids. V was cut by 3 bases and J by 6 bases, with 14 bases left in between. The CDR3 spells CASSHYPDLDGYTF. CDR3 coding DNA: TGCGCCAGCAGCCACTACCCGGACTTGGATGGCTACACCTTC.

The V call is TRBV5-1, the J call TRBJ1-1; D ambiguous. This CDR3 is built from 14 residues. V was shortened by 4 bases and J by 1 base, with 11 bases between the two germline ends. In germline, CDR1 is SGHRS, CDR2 YFSETQ. The CDR3 sequence: CASSPQASNTEAFF. The CDR3 DNA reads TGCGCCAGCAGCCCCCAAGCTTCGAACACTGAAGCTTTCTTT.

V is TRBV7-9 and J is TRBJ1-2; 12 nucleotides line up with TRBD1. V lost 5 bases to trimming and J lost 7 bases; unmatched junction nucleotides: 5. Per germline, CDR1 SEHNR and CDR2 FQNEAQ (reference sequence). CDR3 length: 14 residues. CDR3: CASSQGQGARGYTF. Here the CDR3 DNA reads TGTGCCAGCAGCCAGGGACAGGGGGCTCGTGGCTACACCTTC.

For the CDR3, the DNA is TGTGCCAGCAGCTTAGTTCCCTCGCGCACCGGGGAGCTGTTTTTT. Its translation is CASSLVPSRTGELFF. V and J are TRBV7-9 and TRBJ2-2; D gene ambiguous. CDR1 and CDR2 (germline): SEHNR, FQNEAQ (reference sequence). The CDR3 totals 15 residues. V dropped 1 base and J dropped 4 bases, with 10 bases sitting between them.